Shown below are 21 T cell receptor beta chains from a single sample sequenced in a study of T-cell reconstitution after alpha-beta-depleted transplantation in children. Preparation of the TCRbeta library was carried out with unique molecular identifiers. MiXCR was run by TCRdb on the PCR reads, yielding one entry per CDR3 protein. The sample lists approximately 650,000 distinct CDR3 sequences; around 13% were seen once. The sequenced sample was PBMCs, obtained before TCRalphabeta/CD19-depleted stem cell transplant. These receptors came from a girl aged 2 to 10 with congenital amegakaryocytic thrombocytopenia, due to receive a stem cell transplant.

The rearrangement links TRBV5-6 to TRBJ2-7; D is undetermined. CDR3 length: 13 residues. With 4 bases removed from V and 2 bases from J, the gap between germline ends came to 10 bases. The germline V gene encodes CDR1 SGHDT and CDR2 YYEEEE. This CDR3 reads CASSPSWTYEQYF. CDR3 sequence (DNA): TGTGCCAGCAGCCCATCGTGGACCTACGAGCAGTACTTC.

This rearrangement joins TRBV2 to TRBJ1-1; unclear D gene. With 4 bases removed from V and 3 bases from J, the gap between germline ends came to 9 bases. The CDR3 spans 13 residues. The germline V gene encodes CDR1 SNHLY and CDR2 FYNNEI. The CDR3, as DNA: TGTGCCAGCAGTGTACTGCAGGACACTGAAGCTTTCTTT. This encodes CASSVLQDTEAFF.

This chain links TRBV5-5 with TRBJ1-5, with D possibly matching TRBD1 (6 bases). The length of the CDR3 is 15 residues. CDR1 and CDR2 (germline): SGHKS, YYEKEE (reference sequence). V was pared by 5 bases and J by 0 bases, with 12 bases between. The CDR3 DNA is TGTGCCAGCAGTCATGAGGGACATAGCAATCAGCCCCAGCATTTT. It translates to CASSHEGHSNQPQHF.

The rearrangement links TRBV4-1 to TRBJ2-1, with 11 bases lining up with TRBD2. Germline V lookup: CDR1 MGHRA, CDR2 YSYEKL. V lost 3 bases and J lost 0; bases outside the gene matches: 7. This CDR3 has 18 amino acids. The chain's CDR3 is CASSQKLAGDFSYNEQFF. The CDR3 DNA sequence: TGCGCCAGCAGCCAGAAACTAGCGGGAGATTTCTCCTACAATGAGCAGTTCTTC.

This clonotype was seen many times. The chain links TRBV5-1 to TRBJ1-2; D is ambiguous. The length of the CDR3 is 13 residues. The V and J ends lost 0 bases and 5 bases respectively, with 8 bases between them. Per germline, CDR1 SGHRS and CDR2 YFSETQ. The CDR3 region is CASSLDPAYGYTF. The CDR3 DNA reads TGCGCCAGCAGCTTGGACCCAGCATATGGCTACACCTTC. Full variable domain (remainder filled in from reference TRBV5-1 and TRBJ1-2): KAGVTQTPRYLIKTRGQQVTLSCSPISGHRSVSWYQQTPGQGLQFLFEYFSETQRNKGNFPGRFSGRQFSNSRSEMNVSTLELGDSALYLCASSLDPAYGYTFGSGTRLTVV.

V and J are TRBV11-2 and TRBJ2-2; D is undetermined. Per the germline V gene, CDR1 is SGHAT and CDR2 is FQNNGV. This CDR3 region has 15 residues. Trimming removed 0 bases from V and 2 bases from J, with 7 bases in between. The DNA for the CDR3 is TGTGCCAGCAGCTTAGAGGGATTCAACACCGGGGAGCTGTTTTTT. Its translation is CASSLEGFNTGELFF. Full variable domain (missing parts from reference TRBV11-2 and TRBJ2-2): EAGVAQSPRYKIIEKRQSVAFWCNPISGHATLYWYQQILGQGPKLLIQFQNNGVVDDSQLPKDRFSAERLKGVDSTLKIQPAKLEDSAVYLCASSLEGFNTGELFFGEGSRLTVL.

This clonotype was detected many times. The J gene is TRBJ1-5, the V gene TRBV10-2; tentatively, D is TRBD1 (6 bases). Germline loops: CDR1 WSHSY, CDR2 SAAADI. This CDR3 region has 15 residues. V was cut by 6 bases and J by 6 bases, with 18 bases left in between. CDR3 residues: CASSPDRIRAQPQHF. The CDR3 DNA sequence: TGCGCCAGCAGCCCCGACAGGATCCGAGCTCAGCCCCAGCATTTT.

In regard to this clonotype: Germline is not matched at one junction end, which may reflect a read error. CDR3 bases: TGCTGTGCTGGGCCTCGGACTAGCGGGAGTCTTGCAGATACGCAGTATTTT. As protein: CCAGPRTSGSLADTQYF. The gene calls are TRBV20-1 and TRBJ2-3; TRBD2 matches 13 bases. This CDR3 comprises 17 residues. Germline-derived CDR1 and CDR2 are DFQATT and SNEGSKA (reference sequence).

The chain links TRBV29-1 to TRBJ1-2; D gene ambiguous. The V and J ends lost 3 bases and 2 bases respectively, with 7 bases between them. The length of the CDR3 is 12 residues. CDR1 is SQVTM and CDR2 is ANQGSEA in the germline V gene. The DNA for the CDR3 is TGCAGCGTTGAGACCGTGAACTATGGCTACACCTTC. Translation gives CSVETVNYGYTF.

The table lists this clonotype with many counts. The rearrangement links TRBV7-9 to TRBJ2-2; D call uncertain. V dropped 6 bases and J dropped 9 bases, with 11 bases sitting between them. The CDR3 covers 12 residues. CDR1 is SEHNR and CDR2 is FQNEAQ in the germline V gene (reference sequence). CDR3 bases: TGTGCCAGCAGTCCCGGAGACCGGGAGCTGTTTTTT. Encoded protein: CASSPGDRELFF.

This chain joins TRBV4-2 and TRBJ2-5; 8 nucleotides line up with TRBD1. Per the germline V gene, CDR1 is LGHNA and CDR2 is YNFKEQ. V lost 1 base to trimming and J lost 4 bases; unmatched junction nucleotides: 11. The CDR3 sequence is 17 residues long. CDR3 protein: CASSQVQGAPLRETQYF. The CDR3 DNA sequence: TGTGCCAGCAGCCAAGTTCAGGGGGCTCCTCTTCGAGAGACCCAGTACTTC.

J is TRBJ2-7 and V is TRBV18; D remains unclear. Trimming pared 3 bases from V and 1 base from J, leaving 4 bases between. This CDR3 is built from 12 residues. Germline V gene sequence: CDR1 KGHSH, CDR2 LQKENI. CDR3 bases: TGTGCCAGCTCACCGGCGTCCTACGAGCAGTACTTC. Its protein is CASSPASYEQYF. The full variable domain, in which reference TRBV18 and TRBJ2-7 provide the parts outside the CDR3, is NAGVMQNPRHLVRRRGQEARLRCSPMKGHSHVYWYRQLPEEGLKFMVYLQKENIIDESGMPKERFSAEFPKEGPSILRIQQVVRGDSAAYFCASSPASYEQYFGPGTRLTVT.

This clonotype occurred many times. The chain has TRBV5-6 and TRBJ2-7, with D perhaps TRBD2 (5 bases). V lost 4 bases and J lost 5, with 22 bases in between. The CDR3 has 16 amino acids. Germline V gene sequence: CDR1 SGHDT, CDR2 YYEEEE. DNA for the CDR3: TGTGCCAGCAGCCGGCCTAAGGTCAGCGGCCCCAACGAGCAGTACTTC. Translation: CASSRPKVSGPNEQYF.

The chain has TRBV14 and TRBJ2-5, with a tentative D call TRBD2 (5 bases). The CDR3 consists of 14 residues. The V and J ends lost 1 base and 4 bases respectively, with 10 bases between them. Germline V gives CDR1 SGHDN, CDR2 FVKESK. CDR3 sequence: CASSQGRAGETQYF. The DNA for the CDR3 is TGTGCCAGCAGCCAAGGTCGGGCGGGAGAGACCCAGTACTTC.

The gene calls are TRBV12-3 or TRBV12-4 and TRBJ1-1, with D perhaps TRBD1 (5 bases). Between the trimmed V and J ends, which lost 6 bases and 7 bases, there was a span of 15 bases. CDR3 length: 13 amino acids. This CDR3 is CASSPSVGDEAFF. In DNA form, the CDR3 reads TGTGCCAGCAGCCCCAGCGTAGGGGATGAAGCTTTCTTT.

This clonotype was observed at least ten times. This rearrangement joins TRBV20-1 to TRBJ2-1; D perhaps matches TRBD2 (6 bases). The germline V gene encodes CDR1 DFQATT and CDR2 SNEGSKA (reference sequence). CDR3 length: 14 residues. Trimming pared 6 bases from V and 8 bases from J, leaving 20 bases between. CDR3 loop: CSATLAFQSDEQFF. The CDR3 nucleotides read TGCAGTGCCACTCTAGCGTTCCAATCGGATGAGCAGTTCTTC.

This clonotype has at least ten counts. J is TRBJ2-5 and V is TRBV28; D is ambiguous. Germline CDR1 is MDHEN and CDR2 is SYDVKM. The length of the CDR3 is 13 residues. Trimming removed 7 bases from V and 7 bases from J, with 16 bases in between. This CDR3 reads CASTTPSDSTQYF. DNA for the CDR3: TGTGCCAGCACTACCCCGTCGGATTCGACCCAGTACTTC.

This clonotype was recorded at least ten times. Here the CDR3 DNA reads TGCGCCAGCAGCCAAGAGCTCAGTCTAGCGTGGGGCAATGAGCAGTTCTTC. Protein sequence: CASSQELSLAWGNEQFF. The V gene is TRBV4-1, the J gene TRBJ2-1, with D possibly being TRBD2 (6 bases). CDR1 and CDR2 from the germline V gene are MGHRA and YSYEKL. This CDR3 contains 17 residues. Trimming pared 0 bases from V and 6 bases from J, leaving 18 bases between.

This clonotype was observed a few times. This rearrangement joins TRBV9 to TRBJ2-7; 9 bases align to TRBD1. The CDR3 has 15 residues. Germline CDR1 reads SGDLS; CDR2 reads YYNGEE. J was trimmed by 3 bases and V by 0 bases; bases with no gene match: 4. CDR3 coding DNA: TGTGCCAGCAGCGTAGGGACAGGGGAAGGCTACGAGCAGTACTTC. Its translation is CASSVGTGEGYEQYF.

DNA of the CDR3: TGCAGTGCTAATAGCGGGAGGGCTAATGAGCAGTTCTTC. It is translated as CSANSGRANEQFF. The rearrangement uses TRBV20-1 and TRBJ2-1; 11 nucleotides align to TRBD2. Losses at the gene ends were 4 bases for V and 7 bases for J; bases not matched to a gene: 3. Germline V gives CDR1 DFQATT, CDR2 SNEGSKA (reference sequence). The CDR3 contains 13 residues.

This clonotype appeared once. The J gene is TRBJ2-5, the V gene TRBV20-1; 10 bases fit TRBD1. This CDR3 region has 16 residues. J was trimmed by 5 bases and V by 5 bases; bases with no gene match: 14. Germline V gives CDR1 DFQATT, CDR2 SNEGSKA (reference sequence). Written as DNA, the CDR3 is TGCAGTGCTCGACATTCACGACAGGGGGCAGGGGAGACCCAGTACTTC. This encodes CSARHSRQGAGETQYF.